The 6 T cell receptor beta chains below come from one sample, sequenced in a study of neurological immune-mediated disorders. In TCRdb, the 5' RACE reads were re-called with MiXCR into one record per CDR3 protein. Altogether 45,000 to 65,000 distinct CDR3 sequences are present, 8% to 9% being singletons, with the ten largest covering about 2%. Time point specified: longitudinal time-point 3. The sequencing input was PBMCs. These receptors all stem from a woman aged 40 to 49 in good health.

This clonotype was seen ten or more times. The chain uses TRBV7-2 and TRBJ2-1; 9 bases are a match to TRBD2. This CDR3 comprises 16 residues. The junction had 14 bases not matched to a gene; V was cut back by 5 bases and J by 9 bases. Germline V gives CDR1 SGHTA, CDR2 FQGNSA. The CDR3 loop reads CASSASREGRVSEQFF. CDR3 nucleotides: TGTGCCAGCAGCGCTTCGCGGGAGGGTCGAGTGAGTGAGCAGTTCTTC.

In this sample, this clonotype turned up many times. V gene TRBV3-1 combines with J gene TRBJ2-5; 8 bases line up with TRBD2. The V and J ends lost 0 bases and 1 base, in that order; junction bases with no gene match: 10. CDR1 is LGHDT and CDR2 is YNNKEL in the germline V gene (reference sequence). The CDR3 is 18 amino acids. The CDR3 reads CASSQDTSLAGVQETQYF. The CDR3 DNA reads as TGTGCCAGCAGCCAAGATACCTCTCTAGCGGGTGTCCAAGAGACCCAGTACTTC.

This clonotype was found many times. V and J are TRBV7-8 and TRBJ1-6, with D possibly being TRBD1 (5 bases). Germline V gene lookup returns CDR1 SGHVS and CDR2 FQNEAQ. The CDR3 has 15 amino acids. Trimming stripped 5 bases from V and 8 bases from J, with 16 bases between. The CDR3 protein is CASSPGGRVHSPLHF. DNA for the CDR3: TGTGCCAGCAGCCCAGGCGGCAGGGTCCATTCACCCCTCCACTTT.

Ten or more counts support this clonotype. The rearrangement uses TRBV29-1 and TRBJ2-7, with a weak D call TRBD2 (6 bases). The CDR3 is made up of 14 amino acids. Germline V CDR1 and CDR2: SQVTM, ANQGSEA. V shed 7 bases and J shed 4 bases, with 20 bases lying between them. Here the CDR3 reads CSAAIAVRGYEQYF. Here the CDR3 DNA reads TGCAGCGCTGCAATAGCGGTGAGGGGTTACGAGCAGTACTTC.

This clonotype was counted ten times or more. This chain links TRBV30 with TRBJ1-5; a weak D match, TRBD1 (6 bases). Trimming took 2 bases from V and 7 from J, leaving 12 bases between them. Looked up from germline, CDR1 is GTSNPN and CDR2 is SVGIG (reference sequence). This CDR3 spans 13 amino acids. The CDR3: CAWSQGLGQPQHF. DNA of the CDR3: TGTGCCTGGAGTCAGGGGCTGGGGCAGCCCCAGCATTTT.

The chain carries TRBV10-3 and TRBJ1-4, with D possibly being TRBD1 (6 bases). Germline V gene sequence: CDR1 ENHRY, CDR2 SYGVKD. V gave up 0 bases and J gave up 7 bases, with 21 bases separating them. This CDR3 spans 18 amino acids. CDR3 DNA sequence: TGTGCCATCAGTGAGTCGAAAAGTTACGGGGGGCTCGTTGAAAAACTGTTTTTT. Its translation: CAISESKSYGGLVEKLFF.